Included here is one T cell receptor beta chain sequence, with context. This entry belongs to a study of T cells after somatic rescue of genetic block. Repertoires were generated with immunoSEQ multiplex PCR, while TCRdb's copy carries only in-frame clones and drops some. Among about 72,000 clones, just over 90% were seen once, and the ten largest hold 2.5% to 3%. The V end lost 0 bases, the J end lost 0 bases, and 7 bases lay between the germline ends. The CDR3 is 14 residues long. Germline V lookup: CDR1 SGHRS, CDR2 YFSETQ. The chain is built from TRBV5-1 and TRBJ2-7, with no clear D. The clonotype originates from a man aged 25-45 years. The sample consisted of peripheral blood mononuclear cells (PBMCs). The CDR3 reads CASSLGFSSYEQYF. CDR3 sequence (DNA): TGCGCCAGCAGCTTGGGTTTCAGCTCCTACGAGCAGTACTTC. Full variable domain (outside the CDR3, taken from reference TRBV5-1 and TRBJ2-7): KAGVTQTPRYLIKTRGQQVTLSCSPISGHRSVSWYQQTPGQGLQFLFEYFSETQRNKGNFPGRFSGRQFSNSRSEMNVSTLELGDSALYLCASSLGFSSYEQYFGPGTRLTVT.